This is a list of T cell receptor beta chains from one sample in a study of blood T cell repertoires in COVID-19. Clones were read by immunoSEQ multiplex PCR, and TCRdb kept only the in-frame ones, dropping some. The sample yields some 100,000 clones, roughly 92% seen once. The sample comprised peripheral blood. All receptors come from a middle-aged man with active COVID-19. Both conserved end residues are part of each CDR3. D genes are given only for firm matches. Clone size is given for some rows only: seen once, a few or many times, or a class if the clone is expanded.

j_call | v_call | clone_size | d_call | cdr3_nt | cdr3_aa
TRBJ2-5 | TRBV6-5 | NA | TRBD1 | TGTGCCAGCCTTAGGACAGGGGAAGAGACCCAGTACTTC | CASLRTGEETQYF
TRBJ2-7 | TRBV27 | once | TRBD1 | TGTGCCAGCAGTTTGGACAGGGGGCGTTACGAGCAGTACTTC | CASSLDRGRYEQYF
TRBJ2-5 | TRBV30 | NA | NA | TGTGCCTGGAGTGTACAGCCTGGGGAGACCCAGTACTTC | CAWSVQPGETQYF
TRBJ2-2 | TRBV7-7 | once | NA | TGTGCTAGCAGCCCTAGCGCGACAGACGGGGAGCTGTTTTTT | CASSPSATDGELFF
TRBJ2-2 | TRBV30 | NA | TRBD2 | TGTGCCTGGAGTGTACTTAGCGGGAGAACCGGGGAGCTGTTTTTT | CAWSVLSGRTGELFF
TRBJ2-5 | TRBV5-6 | NA | NA | TGTGCCAGCAGCTTCCAGGGAATCCAAGAGACCCAGTACTTC | CASSFQGIQETQYF
TRBJ1-1 | TRBV4-2 | NA | TRBD1 | TGTGCCAGCATGATGACAGGGGAGTTCACTGAAGCTTTCTTT | CASMMTGEFTEAFF
TRBJ2-2 | TRBV6-5 | NA | TRBD2 | TGTGCGGGCACCCTAGCGGTCTTAACCGGGGAGCTGTTTTTT | CAGTLAVLTGELFF
TRBJ1-3 | TRBV10-1 | NA | NA | TGCGCCAGCAGTGAGTCCAGGGCACCAGGAAACACCATATATTTT | CASSESRAPGNTIYF
TRBJ2-7 | TRBV14 | NA | NA | TGTGCCAGCAGCCAAGATTTCGGCTACGAGCAGTACTTC | CASSQDFGYEQYF
TRBJ2-7 | TRBV9 | NA | TRBD1 | TGTGCCAGCAGCGTAGCGACAGGGGAAACCTACGAGCAGTACTTC | CASSVATGETYEQYF
TRBJ2-3 | TRBV28 | NA | TRBD2 | TGTGCCAGCAGTCTCGGACTAGCGGGAGGGACAGATACGCAGTATTTT | CASSLGLAGGTDTQYF
TRBJ1-1 | TRBV5-1 | NA | TRBD1 | TGCGCCAGCCACTTACAGGGGGTGAAAACTGAAGCTTTCTTT | CASHLQGVKTEAFF
TRBJ2-1 | TRBV7-9 | NA | TRBD2 | TGTGCCAGCGGGACTAGCGGGAAGGATGAGCAGTTCTTC | CASGTSGKDEQFF
TRBJ2-3 | TRBV6-5 | NA | TRBD1 | TGTGCCAGCATCCGTAGACAGGGTAGGACAGATACGCAGTATTTT | CASIRRQGRTDTQYF
TRBJ1-1 | TRBV14 | NA | NA | TGTGCCAGCAGCGCGGGGTTGAACACTGAAGCTTTCTTT | CASSAGLNTEAFF
TRBJ2-7 | TRBV2 | NA | TRBD2 | TGTGCCAGCAGCCCCGGGACTAGGCATGGGTCGGGCGAGCAGTACTTC | CASSPGTRHGSGEQYF
TRBJ2-7 | TRBV24-1 | NA | NA | TGTGCCACCAGTACGGCCGGGGAAAAAGGCTACGAGCAGTACTTC | CATSTAGEKGYEQYF
TRBJ1-5 | TRBV7-9 | few | TRBD1 | TGTGCCAGCAGCCCAGGGGGGAGTAGCAATCAGCCCCAGCATTTT | CASSPGGSSNQPQHF
TRBJ2-7 | TRBV19 | NA | NA | TGTGCCAGTAGTATAGATCTGGAGAGCTACGAGCAGTACTTC | CASSIDLESYEQYF